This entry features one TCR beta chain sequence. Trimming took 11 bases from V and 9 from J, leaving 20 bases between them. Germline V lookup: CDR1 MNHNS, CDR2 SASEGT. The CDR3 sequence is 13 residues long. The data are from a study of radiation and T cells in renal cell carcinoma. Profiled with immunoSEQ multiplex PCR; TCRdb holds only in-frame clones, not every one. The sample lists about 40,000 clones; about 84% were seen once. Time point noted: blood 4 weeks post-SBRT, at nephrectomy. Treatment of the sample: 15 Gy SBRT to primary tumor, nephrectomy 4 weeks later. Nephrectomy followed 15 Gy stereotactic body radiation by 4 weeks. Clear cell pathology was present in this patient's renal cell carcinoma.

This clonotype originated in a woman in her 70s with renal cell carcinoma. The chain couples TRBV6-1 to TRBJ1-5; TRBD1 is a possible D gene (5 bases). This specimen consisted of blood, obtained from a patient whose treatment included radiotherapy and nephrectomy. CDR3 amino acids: CACAGQGLGPQHF. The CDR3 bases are TGTGCCTGCGCAGGGCAGGGCCTGGGGCCCCAGCATTTT.